Listed below are T cell receptor beta chains from one sample, sequenced in a study of shared clonotypes between healthy human individuals. Here immunoSEQ multiplex PCR was the method, and the copy in TCRdb shows in-frame clones only, minus some. The sample consists of around 1.1 million clones, approximately 80% of them appearing once. Sequencing was carried out using memory CD4+ T cells from PBMCs. The receptors here all came from a man between 18 and 29 years old in good health. Some clones in this sample may be carry-over from other donors' samples. The CDR3 runs from the conserved cysteine through the conserved F or W. D genes are given only for firm matches. A row's size may be missing; if present it is once, few, many or a size class.

clone_size,d_call,j_call,v_call,cdr3_aa,cdr3_nt
few,NA,TRBJ2-7,TRBV25-1,CASSEIDRSYEQYF,TGTGCCAGCAGTGAAATTGACAGGTCCTACGAGCAGTACTTC
many,NA,TRBJ1-5,TRBV7-6,CASSLGSGFIQPQHF,TGTGCCAGCAGCTTAGGATCAGGTTTTATCCAGCCCCAGCATTTT
NA,TRBD2,TRBJ2-3,TRBV5-6,CASSLLVGGTQYF,TGTGCCAGCAGCTTGTTAGTGGGGGGGACGCAGTATTTT
once,NA,TRBJ2-2,TRBV5-1,CASSARRGSNTGELFF,TGCGCCAGCAGCGCAAGGAGAGGGTCGAACACCGGGGAGCTGTTTTTT
NA,NA,TRBJ1-2,TRBV5-1,CASNGPGSNYGYTF,TGCGCCAGCAATGGGCCCGGGTCGAACTATGGCTACACCTTC
NA,TRBD2,TRBJ2-1,TRBV15,CATSLSGSFPHEQFF,TGTGCCACCAGTCTTAGCGGGAGCTTCCCCCATGAGCAGTTCTTC
NA,NA,TRBJ2-7,TRBV5-1,CASSRADSYEQYF,TGCGCCAGCAGTCGAGCAGACTCCTACGAGCAGTACTTC
NA,TRBD1,TRBJ2-7,TRBV5-1,CASSRGQDSSYEQYF,TGCGCCAGCAGCAGAGGACAGGATAGCTCCTACGAGCAGTACTTC
NA,TRBD1,TRBJ1-5,TRBV28,CASRRGPGQPQHF,TGTGCCAGCCGGAGGGGGCCGGGTCAGCCCCAGCATTTT
NA,TRBD2,TRBJ2-3,TRBV4-2,CASSQGLDPADTQYF,TGTGCCAGCAGCCAGGGACTAGATCCCGCAGATACGCAGTATTTT
NA,NA,TRBJ1-1,TRBV11-2,CASKFFGVNTEAFF,TGTGCCAGCAAGTTCTTCGGGGTTAACACTGAAGCTTTCTTT
few,TRBD2,TRBJ2-5,TRBV7-2,CASSLVLAGGPKIETQYF,TGTGCCAGCAGCTTAGTGCTAGCGGGAGGGCCGAAAATAGAGACCCAGTACTTC
NA,NA,TRBJ1-3,TRBV5-1,CASSLAGSGNTIYF,TGCGCCAGCAGCTTGGCGGGGAGTGGAAACACCATATATTTT
many,NA,TRBJ2-5,TRBV9,CASSVASNQETQYF,TGTGCCAGCAGCGTAGCTAGCAACCAAGAGACCCAGTACTTC
NA,TRBD2,TRBJ2-3,TRBV11-3,CASSPRLAGEGTQYF,TGTGCCAGCAGCCCGAGACTAGCGGGAGAAGGTACGCAGTATTTT
NA,TRBD1,TRBJ1-2,TRBV30,CAWSRQGPYGYTF,TGTGCCTGGAGCAGACAGGGCCCCTATGGCTACACCTTC
NA,TRBD1,TRBJ2-7,TRBV28,CASAGTGIHEQYF,TGTGCCAGTGCCGGGACAGGGATCCACGAGCAGTACTTC
NA,NA,TRBJ1-5,TRBV13,CASSLEGGGRNQPQHF,TGTGCCAGCAGCTTAGAGGGAGGGGGTAGGAATCAGCCCCAGCATTTT
NA,TRBD2,TRBJ2-7,TRBV7-6,CASSSQAGVGYEQYF,TGTGCCAGCAGCTCTCAAGCGGGAGTGGGCTACGAGCAGTACTTC
once,NA,TRBJ1-3,TRBV18,CASSPGFGNTIYF,TGTGCCAGCTCACCGGGGTTTGGAAACACCATATATTTT
NA,NA,TRBJ2-3,TRBV5-5,CASSRYSSTDTQYF,TGTGCCAGCAGCCGTTACAGTAGCACAGATACGCAGTATTTT